The 8 T cell receptor beta chains given below trace back to one sample, sequenced in a study of early T cells in non-severe SARS-CoV-2 infection. One entry per CDR3 protein results from TCRdb running MiXCR on the 5' RACE reads. The repertoire has some 55,000 distinct CDR3 sequences, over 10% of them found once; the top ten carry 2.9%. The sequenced material came from whole blood. These receptors all come from an adult who was a healthcare worker with PCR-confirmed SARS-CoV-2 infection or an uninfected control (not recorded which).

The table lists this clonotype with many counts. The rearrangement links TRBV28 to TRBJ1-2; D is uncertain. Trimming cost V 6 bases and J 3 bases, with 17 bases left between them. The CDR3 has 15 amino acids. Looked up from germline, CDR1 is MDHEN and CDR2 is SYDVKM. CDR3 in DNA: TGTGCCAGCAGCCTTGGCCTGAACCAGGACTATGGCTACACCTTC. Encoded protein: CASSLGLNQDYGYTF.

This clonotype was seen a handful of times. The CDR3 is CASSWAGPSYGYTF. In DNA form, the CDR3 reads TGTGCCAGCAGCTGGGCCGGGCCAAGCTATGGCTACACCTTC. V usage is TRBV27 and J usage is TRBJ1-2; D is ambiguous. The CDR3 has 14 residues. The V end lost 6 bases, the J end lost 4 bases, and 15 bases lay between the germline ends. From germline, CDR1 is MNHEY and CDR2 SMNVEV (reference sequence).

Ten or more counts support this clonotype. The V gene is TRBV29-1, the J gene TRBJ2-5; no clear D. The CDR3 is 11 residues long. Germline V gives CDR1 SQVTM, CDR2 ANQGSEA. Trimming stripped 5 bases from V and 2 bases from J, with 6 bases between. The CDR3 DNA is TGCAGCGTTAATTTTCAAGAGACCCAGTACTTC. This translates into CSVNFQETQYF.

The sample holds many counts of this clonotype. The chain recombines TRBV6-5 with TRBJ2-3; D is ambiguous. V was cut by 2 bases and J by 2 bases, with 14 bases left in between. This CDR3 has 16 amino acids. Germline values: CDR1 MNHEY, CDR2 SVGAGI. Written as DNA, the CDR3 is TGTGCCAGCAGTTACCGGCGGTCCCCCCCCACAGATACGCAGTATTTT. Translating gives CASSYRRSPPTDTQYF.

This clonotype was seen a handful of times. J is TRBJ1-6 and V is TRBV30; possible D gene TRBD1, 6 bases. The CDR3 is 14 amino acids. The ends were cut back, 3 bases at V and 3 bases at J, with 9 bases in the middle. Germline loops: CDR1 GTSNPN, CDR2 SVGIG (reference sequence). The DNA of the CDR3 is TGTGCCTGGAGATTGACAGGCTATAATTCACCCCTCCACTTT. Encoded protein: CAWRLTGYNSPLHF.

The CDR3 sequence is CASSGVSYNEQFF. In DNA form, the CDR3 reads TGCGCCAGCAGTGGGGTCTCCTACAATGAGCAGTTCTTC. The rearrangement uses TRBV10-2 and TRBJ2-1; D is unclear. CDR3 length: 13 residues. With 4 bases removed from V and 0 bases from J, the gap between germline ends came to 4 bases. CDR1 and CDR2 (germline): WSHSY, SAAADI.

The chain recombines TRBV9 with TRBJ1-2; TRBD1 matches at 9 bases. With V trimmed by 0 bases and J by 5 bases, 14 bases remained unmatched. CDR1 SGDLS and CDR2 YYNGEE come from the germline V gene. CDR3 size: 18 residues. CDR3: CASSVGREDRGDIYGYTF. DNA for the CDR3: TGTGCCAGCAGCGTAGGTCGGGAGGACAGGGGAGACATTTATGGCTACACCTTC. The full variable domain, its missing parts supplied by reference TRBV9 and TRBJ1-2, is DSGVTQTPKHLITATGQRVTLRCSPRSGDLSVYWYQQSLDQGLQFLIQYYNGEERAKGNILERFSAQQFPDLHSELNLSSLELGDSALYFCASSVGREDRGDIYGYTFGSGTRLTVV.

For this clonotype: Its ends do not fully match the called genes, so a read error is possible. J is TRBJ1-2 and V is TRBV28; possible D gene TRBD1, 5 bases. The germline V gene encodes CDR1 MDHEN and CDR2 SYDVKM. CDR3 length: 10 amino acids. The CDR3 region is CASSGHLAAF. In DNA form, the CDR3 reads TGTGCCAGCAGCGGACATCTCGCCGCCTTC.